In this sample, the clone carrying this T cell receptor (beta chain) turned up a few times. The CDR3 regions of TCR beta were amplified from RNA transcripts. Initially, a first-round RT-PCR of the TCR CDR3 employed the HTBI primer set. TCRdb itself ran the multiplex PCR reads through MiXCR, one entry per CDR3 protein. The sample gives fewer than 550,000 distinct CDR3 sequences, roughly 25% of which show up once; 11% is in the top ten. This entry belongs to a study of T cells in Graves' hyperthyroidism and ophthalmopathy. The length of the CDR3 is 13 residues. Germline assignment: CDR1 MNHNS and CDR2 SASEGT. V lost 1 base to trimming and J lost 3 bases, with 3 bases between them.

Sequenced input: blood. The rearrangement uses TRBV6-1 and TRBJ2-2; D remains ambiguous. This sequence was found in a woman aged 25 to 39 with Graves' ophthalmopathy. The CDR3 nucleotides are TGTGCCAGCAGTGAAGTACACACCGGGGAGCTGTTTTTT. Its translation: CASSEVHTGELFF.